These T cell receptor beta chains were read from a single sample in a study of yellow fever vaccine responses in identical twins. Via MiXCR, TCRdb re-called the RT-PCR reads, giving one row per CDR3 protein. The table lists roughly 6,900 distinct CDR3 sequences, 65% to 85% of them singletons. The specimen comprised T cells from blood (PBMCs), unsorted or a sorted subset (not recorded which), sampled before or after yellow fever vaccination (not recorded which). These receptors were collected from a woman aged 18-29 years who received the yellow fever vaccine. Both conserved end residues are part of each CDR3. A D gene is named only where the DNA matches it firmly. Part of the rows lack a size; the others show once, few, many or a class for expanded clones.

v_call	j_call	d_call	clone_size	cdr3_length	cdr3_nt	cdr3_aa
TRBV20-1	TRBJ1-6	NA	NA	15	TGCAGTGCTAGGCAGGGAACGACTCTCTATTCACCCCTCCACTTT	CSARQGTTLYSPLHF
TRBV29-1	TRBJ2-1	NA	NA	12	TGCAGCGTTGGGGGTCAGTACAATGAGCAGTTCTTC	CSVGGQYNEQFF
TRBV7-3	TRBJ2-3	TRBD1	NA	14	TGTGCCAGCAGCGGGACAGGGAGCACAGATACGCAGTATTTT	CASSGTGSTDTQYF
TRBV29-1	TRBJ2-7	TRBD1	once	13	TGCAGCGTGCCCGGGACAGGGCTTTACGAGCAGTACTTC	CSVPGTGLYEQYF
TRBV12-3/TRBV12-4	TRBJ2-2	NA	NA	15	TGTGCCAGCACTAGCTCGGGTTTGATAACCGGGGAGCTGTTTTTT	CASTSSGLITGELFF
TRBV11-3	TRBJ2-3	TRBD1	NA	15	TGTGCCAGCAGCTCCGGACAGGGGCAGGCAGATACGCAGTATTTT	CASSSGQGQADTQYF
TRBV7-9	TRBJ2-2	NA	NA	15	TGTGCCAGCAGCCCGAGACAGGAGAACACCGGGGAGCTGTTTTTT	CASSPRQENTGELFF
TRBV29-1	TRBJ2-7	TRBD1	NA	10	TGCAGCGTTACAGGGGGCGAGCAGTACTTC	CSVTGGEQYF
TRBV11-2	TRBJ2-3	NA	NA	14	TGTGCCAGCAGCTTATTAGGAAGCACAGATACGCAGTATTTT	CASSLLGSTDTQYF
TRBV28	TRBJ1-4	NA	few	15	TGTGCCACCGTCTATAGGGAAGCAACTAATGAAAAACTGTTTTTT	CATVYREATNEKLFF
TRBV20-1	TRBJ2-1	NA	NA	14	TGCAGTGCTAGAGATATCCTGGTATACAATGAGCAGTTCTTC	CSARDILVYNEQFF
TRBV20-1	TRBJ2-2	NA	few	14	TGCAGTGCTAAAGGTGGGAGCGACACCGGGGAGCTGTTTTTT	CSAKGGSDTGELFF
TRBV5-1	TRBJ2-7	NA	NA	15	TGCGCCAGCAACCCAAACCCCGACAGTGTCTACGAGCAGTACTTC	CASNPNPDSVYEQYF
TRBV4-3	TRBJ2-3	NA	NA	14	TGCGCCAGCAGCCACCCCAGCACGACAGATACGCAGTATTTT	CASSHPSTTDTQYF
TRBV4-1	TRBJ1-5	NA	NA	13	TGCGCCAGCAGCCAGTCCGGAGTTCAGCCCCAGCATTTT	CASSQSGVQPQHF
TRBV7-9	TRBJ2-1	TRBD2	NA	15	TGTGCCAGCAGTTTCAGCGGGGGGGCGAATAATGAGCAGTTCTTC	CASSFSGGANNEQFF
TRBV29-1	TRBJ2-3	TRBD1	NA	13	TGCAGCGTTGCCGACAGGGCCGCAGATACGCAGTATTTT	CSVADRAADTQYF
TRBV11-1	TRBJ2-1	NA	once	18	TGTGCCAGCAGCCAGCTACTCGGGGCAGGAGGGAAATACAATGAGCAGTTCTTC	CASSQLLGAGGKYNEQFF
TRBV20-1	TRBJ2-1	NA	NA	10	TGCAGTGCAAGACCGATTATGGGGTTCTTC	CSARPIMGFF
TRBV7-2	TRBJ2-7	NA	NA	14	TGTGCCAGCAGCCGCCCGGGACTTTCCTACGAGCAGTACTTC	CASSRPGLSYEQYF
TRBV4-3	TRBJ2-7	NA	NA	15	TGCGCCAGCAGCCTAGTGAGCCGGGGGTTAGACGAGCAGTACTTC	CASSLVSRGLDEQYF
TRBV10-2	TRBJ2-5	NA	NA	14	TGCGCCAGCAGTGAGTCTGGGTTTGGGGAGACCCAGTACTTC	CASSESGFGETQYF
TRBV11-2	TRBJ2-2	NA	NA	13	TGTGCCAGCAGCTTGCAGAACACCGGGGAGCTGTTTTTT	CASSLQNTGELFF
TRBV29-1	TRBJ2-6	NA	NA	14	TGCAGCGTTGAAGAAACAGCTGGGGCCAACGTCCTGACTTTC	CSVEETAGANVLTF
TRBV11-3	TRBJ2-3	NA	NA	15	TGTGCCAGCAACGATAGAGGTCTAGACCCAGATACGCAGTATTTT	CASNDRGLDPDTQYF
TRBV19	TRBJ1-1	NA	few	13	TGTGCCAGTAATGAGGGACCGCGCACTGAAGCTTTCTTT	CASNEGPRTEAFF
TRBV10-1	TRBJ1-5	NA	NA	14	TGCGCCAGCAGTGCATCCATTATCGATCAGCCCCAGCATTTT	CASSASIIDQPQHF
TRBV12-3/TRBV12-4	TRBJ2-5	NA	NA	14	TGTGCCAGCAGTTTGCTCCGGTACCAAGAGACCCAGTACTTC	CASSLLRYQETQYF
TRBV11-1	TRBJ1-1	NA	NA	13	TGTGCCAGCAGCTTAGCAACAGGGCCCGAAGCTTTCTTT	CASSLATGPEAFF
TRBV2	TRBJ2-7	TRBD2	large	14	TGTGCCAGCAACCGGGGCGGGGGATCCTACGAGCAGTACTTC	CASNRGGGSYEQYF
TRBV7-9	TRBJ1-1	NA	NA	15	TGTGCCAGCAGCGACCGACAGTTCCCTTACACTGAAGCTTTCTTT	CASSDRQFPYTEAFF
TRBV29-1	TRBJ2-1	TRBD2	NA	14	TGCAGCGTTGTTCTCTGGACTAGGTCGACTGAGCAGTTCTTC	CSVVLWTRSTEQFF
TRBV11-1	TRBJ1-1	NA	NA	15	TGTGCCAGCAGCCCACACACAGGGATGAACACTGAAGCTTTCTTT	CASSPHTGMNTEAFF
TRBV3-1	TRBJ2-2	NA	NA	14	TGTGCCAGCAGCCCGAACAGGAGTCCCGGGGAGCTGTTTTTT	CASSPNRSPGELFF
TRBV19	TRBJ1-2	NA	NA	12	TGTGCCAGTACCAGAATAGGGTTTGGCTACACCTTC	CASTRIGFGYTF
TRBV29-1	TRBJ2-3	NA	NA	16	TGCAGCGTTGAAGATCTAGCGCGGGCTAGCACAGATACGCAGTATTTT	CSVEDLARASTDTQYF
TRBV29-1	TRBJ2-7	NA	NA	12	TGCAGCGCTCCCCCCCACGGGGAAGAAGAGTACTTC	CSAPPHGEEEYF
TRBV12-3/TRBV12-4	TRBJ2-5	NA	NA	14	TGTGCCAGTACCAGAACAGTCTTCCAAGAGACCCAGTACTTC	CASTRTVFQETQYF
TRBV29-1	TRBJ2-1	TRBD1	NA	13	TGCAGCGTTTGGGACAGGGTGAGTGATGAGCAGTTCTTC	CSVWDRVSDEQFF
TRBV7-4	TRBJ2-7	NA	NA	12	TGTGCCAGCAGCTTAGAGTATAACGAGCAGTACTTC	CASSLEYNEQYF
TRBV7-6	TRBJ2-2	TRBD2	NA	17	TGTGCCAGCAGCCATACTTCAAGCGGGAGCTTCACCGGGGAGCTGTTTTTT	CASSHTSSGSFTGELFF
TRBV6-5	TRBJ2-7	NA	NA	13	TGTGCCAGCAGTTACACTAAAATTGGCGAGCAGTACTTC	CASSYTKIGEQYF
TRBV11-3	TRBJ2-2	NA	NA	16	TGTGCCAGCAGCCCGGTAGCCGGACGCAACACCGGGGAGCTGTTTTTT	CASSPVAGRNTGELFF
TRBV6-4	TRBJ2-3	NA	NA	14	TGTGCCAGCAGTGACTCAGGTGGGACAGATACGCAGTATTTT	CASSDSGGTDTQYF
TRBV20-1	TRBJ2-4	NA	large	13	TGCAGTGTCCTTTCTGGGGATTGGGGCATTCAGTACTTC	CSVLSGDWGIQYF
TRBV9	TRBJ1-2	NA	NA	15	TGTGCCAGCAGCGTACAACAGGGTAGTAACTATGGCTACACCTTC	CASSVQQGSNYGYTF
TRBV11-2	TRBJ2-3	TRBD2	once	11	TGTGCCGAGCGGGAGGGAGATACGCAGTATTTT	CAEREGDTQYF
TRBV11-2	TRBJ1-3	NA	NA	12	TGTGCCAGCAGCTTTACCGGAAACACCATATATTTT	CASSFTGNTIYF
TRBV6-6	TRBJ2-1	NA	NA	15	TGTGCCAGCAGTTACGGAGGGACCCTCCCGAATGAGCAGTTCTTC	CASSYGGTLPNEQFF
TRBV6-2/TRBV6-3	TRBJ2-7	NA	NA	13	TGTGCCAGCAGTTACTCCGCGGGATCCGAGCAGTACTTC	CASSYSAGSEQYF
TRBV4-3	TRBJ2-5	TRBD1	NA	15	TGCGCCAGCAGCCAAGTCCACAGGGGGGATGAGACCCAGTACTTC	CASSQVHRGDETQYF
TRBV6-2/TRBV6-3	TRBJ1-1	TRBD1	NA	16	TGTGCCAGCAGTTACTCCCGGGACAGGGGGCCCACTGAAGCTTTCTTT	CASSYSRDRGPTEAFF
TRBV4-2	TRBJ2-2	NA	NA	14	TGTGCCAGCAGCCCGAATCATGGGACCGGGGAGCTGTTTTTT	CASSPNHGTGELFF
TRBV11-2	TRBJ1-2	NA	few	14	TGTGCCAGCAGCCCTTTAACGGGAGGCGATGGCTACACCTTC	CASSPLTGGDGYTF
TRBV7-9	TRBJ2-7	NA	NA	15	TGTGCCAGCAGCTTAGCGCCTGACTCAGTGGGGGAGCAGTACTTC	CASSLAPDSVGEQYF